This T cell receptor beta chain was found in a study of spatial heterogeneity in lung cancer. Broader study findings: Tumor mutation count correlated with how many alpha and beta TCRs expanded intratumorally.

The CDR3 is 15 residues long. Germline lookup yields CDR1 MDHEN and CDR2 SYDVKM. The V and J ends lost 6 bases and 2 bases, in that order; junction bases with no gene match: 6. Time point reported: sample taken at primary tumor resection. Unsorted whole RNA of tumor, nontumor lung or frozen PBMC was sequenced. This clonotype qualifies as medium-sized. The antigen is unknown. TCRdb fed the 5' RACE reads into MiXCR, producing one record per CDR3 protein. The sample includes about 20,000 distinct CDR3 sequences, about a sixth of them seen just once. This clonotype originated in a female donor with early-stage non-small cell lung cancer. The sample in question was lung tumor tissue, obtained at surgery. The chain joins TRBV28 to TRBJ2-1, with 8 bases that match TRBD2. The CDR3 here is CASSRTSGPYNEQFF. For the CDR3, the DNA is TGTGCCAGCAGCCGAACTAGCGGACCCTACAATGAGCAGTTCTTC.